This passage covers 2 T cell receptor beta chains from one sample sequenced in a study of cytomegalovirus exposure and HLA in healthy donors. Profiling relied on immunoSEQ multiplex PCR, and the TCRdb table lists in-frame clones only, not all of them. The data contain roughly 120,000 clones, around 87% of them singletons. Sequenced input: PBMCs. These receptor sequences come from a woman in her 30s in good health and CMV-seropositive.

This clone was found a few times. CDR3 DNA: TGTGCCAGCACCACCCTAGCGGGAGGCCCAGATACGCAGTATTTT. This encodes CASTTLAGGPDTQYF. This chain links TRBV28 with TRBJ2-3; 11 positions match TRBD2. Germline trimming cut 7 bases from V and 4 bases from J; bases unmatched to any gene: 7. This CDR3 contains 15 residues. The V gene's germline CDR1 is MDHEN and CDR2 SYDVKM.

The chain carries TRBV30 and TRBJ2-3, with 10 bases aligning to TRBD2. This CDR3 is built from 16 residues. V lost 3 bases and J lost 1; bases outside the gene matches: 7. Germline assignment: CDR1 GTSNPN and CDR2 SVGIG (reference sequence). The CDR3 DNA reads TGTGCCTGGAGACCGGGCACTAGCGGGGGCACAGATACGCAGTATTTT. Encoded protein: CAWRPGTSGGTDTQYF.